This TCR beta chain was captured in a study of CD8+ T cells in alopecia areata. Sequencing templates came from extracted RNA that was reverse transcribed into cDNA. Profiling relied on immunoSEQ multiplex PCR, and the TCRdb table lists in-frame clones only, not all of them. The sample lists 130,000 or so clones; around 86% were seen once. Treatment indicated: oral pan-JAK inhibitor, 5-10 mg twice daily. This CDR3 is built from 14 residues. Germline-derived CDR1 and CDR2 are SGHRS and YFSETQ. V lost 5 bases, J lost 0 bases, and 10 bases lay in between. V gene TRBV5-1 combines with J gene TRBJ2-3, with D perhaps matching TRBD2 (5 bases). The TCR originated in a human donor with alopecia areata. The sample in question was CD8+ T cells sorted from blood, obtained at week 4, from a patient treated with tofacitinib. The CDR3 loop reads CASREEVSTDTQYF. The CDR3 nucleotides are TGCGCCAGCAGGGAGGAGGTGAGCACAGATACGCAGTATTTT.